These 17 T cell receptor beta chains originate from one sample sequenced in a study of cytomegalovirus exposure and HLA in healthy donors. The PCR had 60 Vbeta and 13 Jbeta primers. Libraries were prepared by immunoSEQ multiplex PCR; TCRdb keeps only in-frame clonotypes and omits some of them. The table records about 90,000 clones, around 81% of them present only once. Specimen: PBMCs. These receptors originate from a man aged 30-40 years in good health and CMV-seronegative.

This chain joins TRBV10-3 and TRBJ1-5; 9 bases match TRBD1. V lost 11 bases and J lost 1; bases outside the gene matches: 12. CDR1 ENHRY and CDR2 SYGVKD come from the germline V gene. This CDR3 spans 16 amino acids. CDR3 nucleotides: TGTGCCTCCGCTTCCCGGGACAGGGTAAGCAATCAGCCCCAGCATTTT. Amino acids: CASASRDRVSNQPQHF.

This rearrangement joins TRBV7-9 to TRBJ1-2; D is possibly TRBD1 (6 bases). The CDR3 has 15 residues. Looked up from germline, CDR1 is SEHNR and CDR2 is FQNEAQ (reference sequence). Deletions cut 3 bases from V and 8 bases from J, with 19 bases between. The CDR3 DNA sequence: TGTGCCAGCAGCTTTCCTGGACAGCGCTGGGAGGGCTACACCTTC. Amino acids: CASSFPGQRWEGYTF.

This clone was detected only a few times. V usage is TRBV6-5 and J usage is TRBJ1-1, with a weak D call TRBD1 (6 bases). Trimming left V 6 bases short and J 1 base short, with 12 bases between. The CDR3 runs 14 residues. Germline CDR1 reads MNHEY; CDR2 reads SVGAGI. The CDR3 bases are TGTGCCAGCAGAACGACAGGACCGAACACTGAAGCTTTCTTT. Translation gives CASRTTGPNTEAFF.

The genes are TRBV19 and TRBJ1-2; D is unclear. The ends were cut back, 5 bases at V and 1 base at J, with 8 bases in the middle. Germline assignment: CDR1 LNHDA and CDR2 SQIVND (reference sequence). There are 13 residues in the CDR3. The CDR3 bases are TGTGCCAGTAGTGAACACCTTAACTATGGCTACACCTTC. It codes for CASSEHLNYGYTF. Supplemented by reference TRBV19 and TRBJ1-2, the full variable domain reads DGGITQSPKYLFRKEGQNVTLSCEQNLNHDAMYWYRQDPGQGLRLIYYSQIVNDFQKGDIAEGYSVSREKKESFPLTVTSAQKNPTAFYLCASSEHLNYGYTFGSGTRLTVV.

The chain has TRBV11-2 and TRBJ2-5; 14 bases are a match to TRBD2. The germline CDR1 and CDR2 sequences are SGHAT and FQNNGV. The trim removed 1 base at V and 5 bases at J, leaving 3 bases unmatched. The CDR3 length is 16 residues. The CDR3 loop is CASSLGLAGGWETQYF. CDR3 sequence (DNA): TGTGCCAGCAGCTTAGGACTAGCGGGAGGGTGGGAGACCCAGTACTTC.

This rearrangement joins TRBV11-1 to TRBJ1-4; D remains ambiguous. Germline V gene sequence: CDR1 SGHAT, CDR2 FQDESV (reference sequence). V lost 5 bases and J 4 bases, leaving 8 bases between the germline ends. The CDR3 consists of 13 residues. The CDR3 DNA is TGTGCCAGCAGCAGCTCGATTAATGAAAAACTGTTTTTT. Amino acid sequence: CASSSSINEKLFF.

As DNA, the CDR3 is TGTGCCAGTCACAGGGGGCTCGGCTATGGCTACACCTTC. As protein: CASHRGLGYGYTF. The chain has TRBV2 and TRBJ1-2, with 9 bases fitting TRBD1. The germline V gene encodes CDR1 SNHLY and CDR2 FYNNEI. This CDR3 contains 13 residues. V lost 9 bases to trimming and J lost 4 bases; unmatched junction nucleotides: 6. Based on the CDR3 plus reference TRBV2 and TRBJ1-2, the full variable domain is EPEVTQTPSHQVTQMGQEVILRCVPISNHLYFYWYRQILGQKVEFLVSFYNNEISEKSEIFDDQFSVERPDGSNFTLKIRSTKLEDSAMYFCASHRGLGYGYTFGSGTRLTVV.

This sequence joins TRBV18 and TRBJ1-5; 12 bases map to TRBD1. This CDR3 spans 18 amino acids. J gave up 4 bases and V 1 base, and 8 bases lay outside the gene matches. Per germline, CDR1 KGHSH and CDR2 LQKENI. The CDR3 region has the DNA TGTGCCAGCTCACCACAGGGACAGGGGGCATCAGGGAATCAGCCCCAGCATTTT. This sequence encodes CASSPQGQGASGNQPQHF.

This clone was detected only a few times. The chain combines TRBV18 with TRBJ2-7; D is ambiguous. Trimming pared 2 bases from V and 2 bases from J, leaving 10 bases between. Germline CDR1 KGHSH, CDR2 LQKENI. This CDR3 spans 14 amino acids. The CDR3 here is CASSPSISPYEQYV. The CDR3 coding sequence is TGTGCCAGCTCACCAAGTATTAGCCCCTACGAGCAGTACGTC.

The rearrangement links TRBV6-5 to TRBJ1-2, with TRBD1 as a possible D gene (5 bases). The germline V and J ends were trimmed by 7 bases and 8 bases, with 11 bases remaining between them. This CDR3 comprises 11 residues. The germline V gene has CDR1 MNHEY and CDR2 SVGAGI. The CDR3 is CASNQGTGYTF. Written as DNA, the CDR3 is TGTGCCAGCAATCAGGGTACAGGCTACACCTTC.

The chain uses TRBV7-7 and TRBJ2-5; TRBD2 matches 9 bases. Germline CDR1 SSHAT, CDR2 FNYEAQ (reference sequence). With 5 bases clipped from V and 2 bases from J, the junction kept 6 bases outside the gene matches. This CDR3 region has 15 residues. CDR3 nucleotides: TGTGCCAGCAGCAGGGGACTAGCAGATCAAGAGACCCAGTACTTC. Protein product: CASSRGLADQETQYF. Looking up the rest from reference TRBV7-7 and TRBJ2-5 gives the full variable domain: GAGVSQSPRYKVTKRGQDVTLRCDPISSHATLYWYQQALGQGPEFLTYFNYEAQPDKSGLPSDRFSAERPEGSISTLTIQRTEQRDSAMYRCASSRGLADQETQYFGPGTRLLVL.

This clone was recorded only once. The chain has TRBV4-1 and TRBJ1-2, with no clear D. Germline lookup yields CDR1 MGHRA and CDR2 YSYEKL. The CDR3 is made up of 13 amino acids. V gave up 4 bases and J gave up 4 bases, with 10 bases separating them. The CDR3 DNA is TGCGCCAGCAGCCCCGGGAACTCCTATGGCTACACCTTC. Amino acids: CASSPGNSYGYTF.

The V and J genes are TRBV6-6 and TRBJ2-7, with 7 bases identical to TRBD1. Per the germline V gene, CDR1 is MNHNY and CDR2 is SVGAGI (reference sequence). This CDR3 is built from 16 residues. V was pared by 7 bases and J by 2 bases, with 14 bases of the junction left unmatched. In DNA form, the CDR3 reads TGTGCCAGCATTGGACCGTACAGGGGACCCACCTACGAGCAGTACGTC. It yields the protein CASIGPYRGPTYEQYV.

The chain recombines TRBV15 with TRBJ1-3; D unresolved. The CDR3 has 15 residues. CDR1 is LNHNV and CDR2 is YYDKDF in the germline V gene (reference sequence). V was pared by 3 bases and J by 0 bases, with 9 bases between. The chain's CDR3 is CATSSTDVSGNTIYF. CDR3 sequence (DNA): TGTGCCACCAGCAGTACTGATGTCTCTGGAAACACCATATATTTT.

This clone was picked up a small number of times. The J gene is TRBJ2-3, the V gene TRBV19; 7 nucleotides align to TRBD2. CDR1 LNHDA and CDR2 SQIVND come from the germline V gene (reference sequence). This CDR3 region has 16 residues. V lost 4 bases to trimming and J lost 2 bases; unmatched junction nucleotides: 9. CDR3 loop: CASSSLAGLHTDTQYF. CDR3 nucleotides: TGTGCCAGTAGTAGCTTAGCGGGCCTCCACACAGATACGCAGTATTTT.

The chain combines TRBV27 with TRBJ1-5, with D possibly being TRBD1 (5 bases). CDR1 is MNHEY, CDR2 SMNVEV, per germline (reference sequence). The length of the CDR3 is 16 residues. V lost 0 bases and J lost 3, with 12 bases in between. The CDR3 DNA is TGTGCCAGCAGTTTATCGATGCAGGGAACCAATCAGCCCCAGCATTTT. This gives the protein CASSLSMQGTNQPQHF.

The J gene is TRBJ1-1, the V gene TRBV5-8, with 8 positions matching TRBD1. There are 15 residues in the CDR3. Losses at the gene ends were 4 bases for V and 11 bases for J; bases not matched to a gene: 16. The germline gives CDR1 SGHTS, CDR2 YDEGEE. The CDR3: CASSTGGRNTPRAFF. The CDR3 nucleotides are TGTGCCAGCAGCACAGGGGGGCGAAACACCCCACGGGCTTTCTTT. The whole variable domain, remainder taken from reference TRBV5-8 and TRBJ1-1, is EAGVTQSPTHLIKTRGQQATLRCSPISGHTSVYWYQQALGLGLQFLLWYDEGEERNRGNFPPRFSGRQFPNYSSELNVNALELEDSALYLCASSTGGRNTPRAFFGQGTRLTVV.